This T cell receptor (beta chain) was obtained from a study of T cell responses to AZD1222 COVID-19 vaccine (dated by TCRdb to the early 2020s). At the level of the whole study: TCR sequencing covered 230 to 250 trial participants: 200 to 220 given two doses of AZD1222 and approximately 26 given two doses of MenACWY control vaccine. Trial participants were enrolled by age into 18-55, 56-69 and 70-plus year subgroups, with 148, 28 and 57 TCR-sequenced participants respectively.

Reading the germline V gene (reference sequence) gives CDR1 LGHDT and CDR2 YNNKEL. The cysteine opens and the phenylalanine closes a CDR3 of 15 amino acids. Only CDR3 DNA remains: 45 bases, in frame from the first base. V and J lose 3 bases and 6 bases, and a span of 18 bases separates them. On the study overall, not on this receptor specifically: Because no day 14 peak-response samples were available, the repertoires could be characterized only after the peak T cell response. After two AZD1222 doses, both the breadth and the depth of spike-specific TCRs were significantly higher than at day 0 and than in MenACWY recipients. Reportedly, close to half of the unique spike-specific TCRs recognized epitopes lying outside the regions that are mutated in the B.1.351 and B.1.1.7 variants. Participants were mostly white British, with more females than males. The authors suggested clonal diversity may have been underestimated. Only a handful of AZD1222 recipients were SARS-CoV-2 seropositive at baseline, limiting conclusions about previously exposed vaccinees. Vaccine-associated CD4 TCRs spanned the whole spike protein, with dominant responses in regions 160-218 and 743-854. In the small 56-69-year group, the increase in depth fell short of significance, most likely because of low power.

The CDR3 regions of human TCRbeta chains were subjected to immunosequencing. Per the source publication's procedure: Repertoire TCRs were matched against a reference library of SARS-CoV-2-specific TCRs generated with the MIRA antigen-specificity platform. Breadth was defined as the fraction of unique TCRs that were SARS-CoV-2-associated. Depth was defined as the fraction of total T cells that were SARS-CoV-2-associated. Using the MIRA data, every spike-specific TCR was mapped to the spike region that the TCR reacted to and assigned to either a CD4 or a CD8 class. Log10-transformed breadth and depth values were compared by one-way ANOVA with Sidak's multiple comparisons tests. The source is immuneACCESS, and TCRdb retained only in-frame sequences with V and J called. Part of the clones is not carried over; for the studies checked, unresolved V genes explain less than half of this, and the remainder is unexplained. For V, J and clone size, that table is used; D and trimming come from the DNA. For this sample there are 30,000 to 35,000 clones; over 75% appear just once. Around 15% of the sample is in the top ten clones.

Comments on this clone: Its binding antigen is unknown. Base-call qualities are not available, and no considerably larger clone is one nucleotide away.

The sample's time point label, decoded: about 28 days (+/-7) after the second vaccine dose. AZD1222 recipients with second doses at about 4 weeks or about 12 weeks were pooled, because spike-specific TCR depth and breadth did not differ between schedules. Vaccinee samples were obtained from the UK trials COV001 and COV002, which included a single-blind randomized controlled phase 2/3 trial of AZD1222 (ChAdOx1 nCoV-19) in healthy adults. Trial participant PBMC samples were collected at day 0 and day 28 after the second dose for TCRbeta chain sequencing. Here the chain combines TRBV3-1 (or the pseudogene TRBV3-2) and TRBJ2-7, with a tentative D gene TRBD2 over 6 matching bases. The sample here was peripheral blood, taken 28 days after the second AZD1222 dose. The TCR comes from an adult who received the AZD1222 COVID-19 vaccine. For the CDR3, the sequence is CASSHRDSRPSEQYF. The nucleotides are TGTGCCAGCAGCCACCGGGACTCCAGGCCCTCCGAGCAGTACTTC.